This TCR beta chain was identified in a study of blood T cell repertoires in COVID-19. The overall study: COVID-19 samples from acute and convalescent phases originated in the United States, Italy and Spain. PBMCs, B-cell-depleted T cells, or T cells provided the cDNA or gDNA that made up the material.

Data came from immunoSEQ multiplex PCR; TCRdb stores just in-frame clones and leaves some out. The sample lists around 76,000 clones, roughly four fifths occurring once. The germline V gene has CDR1 SGHAT and CDR2 FQNNGV. The CDR3 runs to 13 residues. J lost 4 bases, V lost 5 bases, and 0 bases had no gene match. The sequence derives from an older woman with acute or convalescent COVID-19. The chain carries TRBV11-2 and TRBJ1-4; TRBD1 aligns across 8 bases. Sequenced material: peripheral blood. The CDR3 spells CASSDRGNEKLFF. The CDR3, as DNA: TGTGCCAGCAGCGACAGGGGTAATGAAAAACTGTTTTTT.